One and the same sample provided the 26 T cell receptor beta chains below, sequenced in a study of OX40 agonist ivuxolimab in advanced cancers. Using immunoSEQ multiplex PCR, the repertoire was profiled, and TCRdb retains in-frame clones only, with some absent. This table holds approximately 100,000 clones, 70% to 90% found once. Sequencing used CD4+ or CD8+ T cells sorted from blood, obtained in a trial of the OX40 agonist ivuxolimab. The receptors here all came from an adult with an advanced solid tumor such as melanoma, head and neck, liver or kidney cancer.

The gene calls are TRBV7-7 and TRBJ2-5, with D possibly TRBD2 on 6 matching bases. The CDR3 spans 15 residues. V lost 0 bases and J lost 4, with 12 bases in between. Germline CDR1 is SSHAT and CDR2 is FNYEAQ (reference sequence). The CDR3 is CASSLAEGKAETQYF. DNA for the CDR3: TGTGCCAGCAGCTTAGCGGAGGGAAAGGCAGAGACCCAGTACTTC.

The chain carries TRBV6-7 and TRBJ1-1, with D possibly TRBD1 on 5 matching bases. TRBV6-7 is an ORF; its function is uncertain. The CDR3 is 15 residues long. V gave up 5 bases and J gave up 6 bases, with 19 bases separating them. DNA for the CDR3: TGTGCCAGCAGTCCCGGGGGGGGGATCTTGGCTGAAGCTTTCTTT. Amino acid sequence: CASSPGGGILAEAFF.

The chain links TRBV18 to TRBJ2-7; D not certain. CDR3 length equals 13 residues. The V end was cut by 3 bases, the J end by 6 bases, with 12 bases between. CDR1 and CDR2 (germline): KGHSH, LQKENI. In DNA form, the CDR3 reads TGTGCCAGCTCACCTGGCTTAGGTGGCGAGCAGTACTTC. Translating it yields CASSPGLGGEQYF.

CDR3 amino acids: CAWSVVSSETQYF. The CDR3 nucleotides are TGTGCCTGGAGTGTAGTCAGTTCAGAGACCCAGTACTTC. This chain joins TRBV30 and TRBJ2-5, with D unclear. The V end was cut by 0 bases, the J end by 4 bases, with 9 bases between. The germline CDR1 and CDR2 sequences are GTSNPN and SVGIG (reference sequence). The CDR3 runs 13 residues.

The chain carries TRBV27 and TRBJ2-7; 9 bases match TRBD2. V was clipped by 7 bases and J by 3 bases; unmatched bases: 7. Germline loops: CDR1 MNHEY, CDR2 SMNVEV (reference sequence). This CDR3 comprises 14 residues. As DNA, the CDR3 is TGTGCCAGCAAAAGCGCGGGGGGGATCTACGAGCAGTACTTC. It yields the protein CASKSAGGIYEQYF.

CDR3 nucleotides: TGTGCCAGCAGTCCTTTTCCGGGACAGGGATACGAGCAGTACTTC. Encoded protein: CASSPFPGQGYEQYF. The chain has TRBV6-6 and TRBJ2-7; 9 bases match TRBD1. The J segment lost 4 bases and the V segment lost 5 bases, leaving 9 bases of the junction unmatched. The CDR3 is 15 residues long. CDR1 and CDR2 (germline): MNHNY, SVGAGI (reference sequence).

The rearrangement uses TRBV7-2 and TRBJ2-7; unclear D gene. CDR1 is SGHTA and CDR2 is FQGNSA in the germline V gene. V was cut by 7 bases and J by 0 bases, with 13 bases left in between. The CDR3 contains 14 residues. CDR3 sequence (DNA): TGTGCCAGCACCCCCGGGCCGAGCTCCTACGAGCAGTACTTC. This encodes CASTPGPSSYEQYF.

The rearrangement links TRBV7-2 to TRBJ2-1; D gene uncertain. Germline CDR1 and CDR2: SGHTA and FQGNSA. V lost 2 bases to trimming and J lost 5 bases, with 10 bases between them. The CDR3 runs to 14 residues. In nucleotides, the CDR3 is TGTGCCAGCAGCTTACGGTGGGCGGACAATGAGCAGTTCTTC. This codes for CASSLRWADNEQFF.

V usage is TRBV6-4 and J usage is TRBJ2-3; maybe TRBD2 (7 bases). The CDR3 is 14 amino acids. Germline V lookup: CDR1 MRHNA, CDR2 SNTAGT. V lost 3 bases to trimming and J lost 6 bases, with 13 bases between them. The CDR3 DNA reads TGTGCCAGCAGTGAGTCGGGGGGCCGTGATACGCAGTATTTT. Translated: CASSESGGRDTQYF.

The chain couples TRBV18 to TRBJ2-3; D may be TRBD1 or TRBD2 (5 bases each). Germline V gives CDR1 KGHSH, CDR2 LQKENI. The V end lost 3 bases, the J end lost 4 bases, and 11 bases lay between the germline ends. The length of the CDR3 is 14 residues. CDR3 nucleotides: TGTGCCAGCTCACCCGGGACGGTGTCAGATACGCAGTATTTT. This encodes CASSPGTVSDTQYF.

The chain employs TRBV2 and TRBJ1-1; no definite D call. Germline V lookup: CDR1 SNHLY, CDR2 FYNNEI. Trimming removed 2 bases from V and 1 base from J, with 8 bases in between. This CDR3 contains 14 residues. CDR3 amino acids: CASSERSGNTEAFF. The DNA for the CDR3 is TGTGCCAGCAGTGAAAGGTCAGGGAACACTGAAGCTTTCTTT.

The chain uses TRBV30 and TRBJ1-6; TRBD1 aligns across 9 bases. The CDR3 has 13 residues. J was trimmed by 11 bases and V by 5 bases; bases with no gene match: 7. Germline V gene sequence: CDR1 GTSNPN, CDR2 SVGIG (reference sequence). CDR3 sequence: CAWLTGGSTPLHF. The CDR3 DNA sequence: TGTGCCTGGCTGACAGGGGGTTCGACACCCCTCCACTTT.

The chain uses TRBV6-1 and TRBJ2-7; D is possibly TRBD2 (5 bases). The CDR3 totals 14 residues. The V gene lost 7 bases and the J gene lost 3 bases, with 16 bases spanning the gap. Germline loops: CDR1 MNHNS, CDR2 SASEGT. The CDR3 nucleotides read TGTGCCAGCACCCCCAGCGGTTTTTTCTACGAGCAGTACTTC. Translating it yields CASTPSGFFYEQYF.

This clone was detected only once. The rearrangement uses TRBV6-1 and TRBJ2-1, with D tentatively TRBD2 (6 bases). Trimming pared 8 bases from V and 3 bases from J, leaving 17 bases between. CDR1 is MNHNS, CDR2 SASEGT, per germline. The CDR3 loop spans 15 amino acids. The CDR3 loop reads CASSSSGTVYNEQFF. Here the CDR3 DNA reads TGTGCCAGCTCTAGTTCCGGGACTGTCTACAATGAGCAGTTCTTC.

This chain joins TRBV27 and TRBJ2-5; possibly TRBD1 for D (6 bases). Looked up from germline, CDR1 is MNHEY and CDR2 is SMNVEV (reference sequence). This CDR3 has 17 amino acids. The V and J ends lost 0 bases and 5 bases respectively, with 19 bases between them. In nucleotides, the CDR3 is TGTGCCAGCAGTTTATCCCTTGGTACCTCCCAGGGGGAGACCCAGTACTTC. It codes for CASSLSLGTSQGETQYF.

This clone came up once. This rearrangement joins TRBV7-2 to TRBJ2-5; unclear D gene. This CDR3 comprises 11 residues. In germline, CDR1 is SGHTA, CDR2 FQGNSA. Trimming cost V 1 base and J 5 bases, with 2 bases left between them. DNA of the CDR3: TGTGCCAGCAGCTTAGACGAGACCCAGTACTTC. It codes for CASSLDETQYF.

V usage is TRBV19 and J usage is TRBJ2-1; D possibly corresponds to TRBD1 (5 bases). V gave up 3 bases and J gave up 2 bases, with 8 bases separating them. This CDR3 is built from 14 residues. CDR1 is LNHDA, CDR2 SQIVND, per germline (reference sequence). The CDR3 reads CASSIKGPYNEQFF. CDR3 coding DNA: TGTGCCAGTAGTATTAAGGGGCCCTACAATGAGCAGTTCTTC.

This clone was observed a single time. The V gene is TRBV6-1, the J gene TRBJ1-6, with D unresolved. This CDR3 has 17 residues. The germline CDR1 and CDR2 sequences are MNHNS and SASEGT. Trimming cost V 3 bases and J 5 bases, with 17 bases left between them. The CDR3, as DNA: TGTGCCAGCAGTGATAGGTACCAGCTTAATAATAATTCACCCCTCCACTTT. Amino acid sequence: CASSDRYQLNNNSPLHF.

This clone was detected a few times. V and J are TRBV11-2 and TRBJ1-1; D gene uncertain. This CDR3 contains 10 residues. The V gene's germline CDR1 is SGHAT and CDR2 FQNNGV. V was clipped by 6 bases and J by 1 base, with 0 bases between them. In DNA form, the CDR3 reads TGTGCCAGCAGGAACACTGAAGCTTTCTTT. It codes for CASRNTEAFF. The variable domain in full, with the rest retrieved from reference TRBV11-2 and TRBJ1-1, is EAGVAQSPRYKIIEKRQSVAFWCNPISGHATLYWYQQILGQGPKLLIQFQNNGVVDDSQLPKDRFSAERLKGVDSTLKIQPAKLEDSAVYLCASRNTEAFFGQGTRLTVV.

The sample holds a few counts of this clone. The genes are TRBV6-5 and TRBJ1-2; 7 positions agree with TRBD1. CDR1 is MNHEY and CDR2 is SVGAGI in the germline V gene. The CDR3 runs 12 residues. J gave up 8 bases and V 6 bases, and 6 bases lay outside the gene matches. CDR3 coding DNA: TGTGCCAGCAGGAAGGGACAGCGGGGCTACACCTTC. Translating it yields CASRKGQRGYTF.

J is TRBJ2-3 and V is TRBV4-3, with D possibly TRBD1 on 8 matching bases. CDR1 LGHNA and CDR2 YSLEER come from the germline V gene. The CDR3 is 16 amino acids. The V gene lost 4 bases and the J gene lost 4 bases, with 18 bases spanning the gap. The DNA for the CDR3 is TGCGCCAGCAGCCCCCCCGGGGGGACAGGTCCAGATACGCAGTATTTT. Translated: CASSPPGGTGPDTQYF.

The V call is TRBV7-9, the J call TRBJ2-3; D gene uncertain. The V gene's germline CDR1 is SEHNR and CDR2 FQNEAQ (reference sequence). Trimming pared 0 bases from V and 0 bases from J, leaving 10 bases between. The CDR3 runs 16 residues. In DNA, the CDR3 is TGTGCCAGCAGCTTAGCGCGTAGTACGAGCACAGATACGCAGTATTTT. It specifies CASSLARSTSTDTQYF.

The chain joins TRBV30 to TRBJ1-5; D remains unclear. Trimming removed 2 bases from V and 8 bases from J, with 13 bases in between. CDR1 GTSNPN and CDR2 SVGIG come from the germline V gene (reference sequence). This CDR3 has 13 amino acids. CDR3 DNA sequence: TGTGCCTGGAGTAGCCAGGACCGCAAGCCCCAGCATTTT. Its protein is CAWSSQDRKPQHF.

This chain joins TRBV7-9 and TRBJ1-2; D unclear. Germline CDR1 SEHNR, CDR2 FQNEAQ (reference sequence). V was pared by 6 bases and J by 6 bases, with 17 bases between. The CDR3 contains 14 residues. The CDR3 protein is CASRGRREKNGYTF. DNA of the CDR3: TGTGCCAGCAGAGGGAGGCGAGAAAAAAATGGCTACACCTTC.

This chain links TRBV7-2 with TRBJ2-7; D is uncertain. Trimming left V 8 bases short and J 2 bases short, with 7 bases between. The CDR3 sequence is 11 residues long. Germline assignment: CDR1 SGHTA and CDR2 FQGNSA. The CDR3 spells CASSPAYEQYF. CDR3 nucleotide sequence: TGTGCCAGCTCTCCTGCCTACGAGCAGTACTTC.

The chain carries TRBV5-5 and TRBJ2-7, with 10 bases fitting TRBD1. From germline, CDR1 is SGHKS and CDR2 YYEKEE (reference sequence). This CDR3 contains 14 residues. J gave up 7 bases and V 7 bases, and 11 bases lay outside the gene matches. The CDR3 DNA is TGTGCCAGCGGACTGACAGGGGGCAGGAGGGAGCAGTACTTC. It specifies CASGLTGGRREQYF.